What follows describes a single T cell receptor beta chain. The antigen remains undetermined. Read data end 3 residues before the CDR3 end; the end is taken from the germline J gene. The data were taken from a study of T cells in women clearing cervical HPV infection. The overall study: Case blood drawn at lesion detection; control blood after infection cleared. Case blood was drawn a median approximately 150 days after lesion detection. Study-wide results and limits: CIN3+ cases had significantly higher TCR repertoire richness than controls, but evenness did not differ. It is unknown whether associations predate infection; no effector/memory or HPV-specific sorting.

CDR1 SGHAT and CDR2 FQNNGV come from the germline V gene. This CDR3 has 14 amino acids. Trimming removed 8 bases at V and 9 bases at J, with 17 bases between. The protocol was immunoSEQ multiplex PCR, while the TCRdb copy is restricted to in-frame clones and leaves out a portion. Its table lists 25,000 to 30,000 clones. What was sequenced was blood buffy coat. This chain links TRBV11-2 with TRBJ1-6, with a tentative D call TRBD1 (6 bases). The receptor was isolated from a woman between 18 and 70 years old with a cervical HPV16 infection that either progressed to CIN3+ or cleared (not recorded which). This CDR3 reads CASAASQGFSPLHF. Incomplete CDR3 DNA: TGTGCCAGCGCCGCGTCACAGGGCTTTTCACCC.